This T cell receptor (beta chain) comes out of a study of blood T cell repertoires in COVID-19. Generated by immunoSEQ multiplex PCR, the TCRdb table keeps only in-frame clones and is missing some. The sample shows under 500,000 clones, around 89% of them seen only once. V was clipped by 5 bases and J by 1 base, with 13 bases between them. CDR1 is MDHEN and CDR2 is SYDVKM in the germline V gene. The CDR3 covers 15 residues. The specimen sequenced was peripheral blood. This TCR was recovered from a woman between 25 and 40 years old with acute or convalescent COVID-19. The genes are TRBV28 and TRBJ2-3, with D unresolved. CDR3 amino acids: CASSLYKARTDTQYF. The CDR3 DNA sequence: TGTGCCAGCAGTCTTTATAAAGCACGCACAGATACGCAGTATTTT.